The 18 T cell receptor beta chains below were found in one sample sequenced in a study of cytomegalovirus exposure and HLA in healthy donors. Primers included in the PCR were 60 Vbeta and 13 Jbeta primers. Only in-frame clones appear in the TCRdb table, and some are missing; sequencing was by immunoSEQ multiplex PCR. This sample yields some 140,000 clones, of which about four fifths are seen a single time; roughly 3.1% belongs to the top ten. Sequencing input: PBMCs. These receptors all stem from a man aged 25 to 40 in good health and CMV-seronegative.

Here the CDR3 DNA reads TGTGCCAGCACCTTGACCGGGGGGCTCGCCGAGCAGTACTTC. Its translation: CASTLTGGLAEQYF. The rearrangement uses TRBV27 and TRBJ2-7; tentative D call: TRBD2 (7 bases). The CDR3 is 14 residues long. The ends were cut back, 7 bases at V and 6 bases at J, with 19 bases in the middle. Germline CDR1 MNHEY, CDR2 SMNVEV (reference sequence).

The V and J genes are TRBV4-2 and TRBJ2-5, with 7 bases that match TRBD2. V lost 0 bases to trimming and J lost 2 bases; unmatched junction nucleotides: 6. Per the germline V gene, CDR1 is LGHNA and CDR2 is YNFKEQ. This CDR3 region has 16 residues. The DNA of the CDR3 is TGTGCCAGCAGCCAAGAAGTAGCGGGTAGACAAGAGACCCAGTACTTC. Its translation is CASSQEVAGRQETQYF.

The chain couples TRBV6-5 to TRBJ2-2; 7 nucleotides line up with TRBD2. The CDR3 covers 13 residues. Germline V gives CDR1 MNHEY, CDR2 SVGAGI. V dropped 9 bases and J dropped 7; count of bases not matched to a gene: 8. The CDR3 DNA follows: TGTGCCAGTTATCAAACGGGGGGCGGGGAGCTGTTTTTT. Protein product: CASYQTGGGELFF.

V usage is TRBV19 and J usage is TRBJ2-7, with 11 nucleotides matching TRBD1. J gave up 4 bases and V 3 bases, and 2 bases lay outside the gene matches. The CDR3 has 14 residues. Germline lookup yields CDR1 LNHDA and CDR2 SQIVND (reference sequence). The CDR3 here is CASSIGQGAYEQYF. As DNA, the CDR3 is TGTGCCAGTAGTATCGGACAGGGGGCGTACGAGCAGTACTTC.

This clone has more than one count but fewer than ten. This chain uses TRBV25-1 with TRBJ2-3; a weak D match, TRBD2 (7 bases). In germline, CDR1 is MGHDK, CDR2 SYGVNS. V was clipped by 1 base and J by 2 bases, with 13 bases between them. The length of the CDR3 is 16 residues. The CDR3 is CASSEWGRLATDTQYF. The CDR3 bases are TGTGCCAGCAGTGAATGGGGGCGACTAGCCACAGATACGCAGTATTTT.

The V and J genes are TRBV30 and TRBJ2-1, with TRBD2 matching over 9 bases. V lost 2 bases, J lost 1 base, and 9 bases stayed unmatched. The CDR3 has 17 amino acids. Germline assignment: CDR1 GTSNPN and CDR2 SVGIG (reference sequence). CDR3: CAWSPAGGHPSYNEQFF. The DNA for the CDR3 is TGTGCCTGGAGTCCAGCGGGGGGCCATCCTTCCTACAATGAGCAGTTCTTC.

This clone was seen a handful of times. The V call is TRBV28, the J call TRBJ2-2, with 9 bases lining up with TRBD1. Losses at the gene ends were 5 bases for V and 5 bases for J; bases not matched to a gene: 12. The CDR3 sequence is 17 residues long. Germline loops: CDR1 MDHEN, CDR2 SYDVKM. The chain's CDR3 is CASSRTGAIYRTGELFF. The CDR3 bases are TGTGCCAGCAGTCGGACAGGGGCTATTTATCGTACCGGGGAGCTGTTTTTT. Looking up the rest from reference TRBV28 and TRBJ2-2 gives the full variable domain: DVKVTQSSRYLVKRTGEKVFLECVQDMDHENMFWYRQDPGLGLRLIYFSYDVKMKEKGDIPEGYSVSREKKERFSLILESASTNQTSMYLCASSRTGAIYRTGELFFGEGSRLTVL.

The V call is TRBV28, the J call TRBJ1-5, with D unresolved. With 7 bases removed from V and 1 base from J, the gap between germline ends came to 8 bases. There are 13 residues in the CDR3. From germline, CDR1 is MDHEN and CDR2 SYDVKM. The CDR3 protein is CASKRTSNQPQHF. The CDR3 DNA reads TGTGCCAGCAAGAGAACCAGCAATCAGCCCCAGCATTTT.

V and J are TRBV11-1 and TRBJ2-2; tentatively, D is TRBD1 (5 bases). Trimming removed 6 bases from V and 0 bases from J, with 11 bases in between. The CDR3 is 15 residues long. From germline, CDR1 is SGHAT and CDR2 FQDESV (reference sequence). CDR3 bases: TGTGCCAGCAGTCTTCAGGGCCCGAACACCGGGGAGCTGTTTTTT. Translated, it gives CASSLQGPNTGELFF.

This clone came up once. The chain is built from TRBV19 and TRBJ1-5; the D gene is possibly TRBD1 (5 bases). From germline, CDR1 is LNHDA and CDR2 SQIVND (reference sequence). V was trimmed by 10 bases and J by 1 base, leaving 17 bases between them. This CDR3 comprises 15 residues. The CDR3 here is CATQDETDSNQPQHF. CDR3 in DNA: TGTGCCACCCAAGACGAGACAGACAGCAATCAGCCCCAGCATTTT.

The J gene is TRBJ2-1, the V gene TRBV30, with 10 bases aligning to TRBD2. The CDR3 is made up of 16 amino acids. The V and J ends lost 3 bases and 5 bases, in that order; junction bases with no gene match: 10. CDR1 and CDR2 from the germline V gene are GTSNPN and SVGIG (reference sequence). The CDR3: CAWSLLISGGHNEQFF. In DNA form, the CDR3 reads TGTGCCTGGAGCCTACTTATTAGCGGGGGGCACAATGAGCAGTTCTTC.

The chain recombines TRBV7-2 with TRBJ2-5; 10 bases line up with TRBD2. V was pared by 1 base and J by 5 bases, with 7 bases of the junction left unmatched. Germline V lookup: CDR1 SGHTA, CDR2 FQGNSA. CDR3 length equals 16 residues. As DNA, the CDR3 is TGTGCCAGCAGCTTAGAAATCAGCGGGGGGGCTGAGACCCAGTACTTC. Translation gives CASSLEISGGAETQYF.

The table lists this clone with a count of one. This rearrangement joins TRBV28 to TRBJ2-1; 8 bases agree with TRBD2. The CDR3 loop spans 15 amino acids. The junction had 11 bases not matched to a gene; V was cut back by 8 bases and J by 5 bases. The germline V gene encodes CDR1 MDHEN and CDR2 SYDVKM. Here the CDR3 reads CASAGRIAGNNEQFF. The CDR3 DNA follows: TGTGCCAGCGCCGGGAGGATAGCGGGGAACAATGAGCAGTTCTTC.

The genes are TRBV7-9 and TRBJ2-5; the D gene is possibly TRBD2 (6 bases). V lost 0 bases to trimming and J lost 5 bases, with 22 bases between them. Germline V CDR1 and CDR2: SEHNR, FQNEAQ (reference sequence). The CDR3 extends over 18 amino acids. The chain's CDR3 is CASSLAILSAGHTETQYF. CDR3 in DNA: TGTGCCAGCAGCTTAGCGATCCTTTCAGCGGGCCACACGGAGACCCAGTACTTC. The full variable domain, its missing parts supplied by reference TRBV7-9 and TRBJ2-5, is DTGVSQNPRHKITKRGQNVTFRCDPISEHNRLYWYRQTLGQGPEFLTYFQNEAQLEKSRLLSDRFSAERPKGSFSTLEIQRTEQGDSAMYLCASSLAILSAGHTETQYFGPGTRLLVL.

The table lists this clone with a count of one. V gene TRBV30 combines with J gene TRBJ2-1; 13 nucleotides line up with TRBD2. Germline CDR1 GTSNPN, CDR2 SVGIG (reference sequence). The length of the CDR3 is 15 residues. V was clipped by 8 bases and J by 8 bases; unmatched bases: 12. The CDR3 DNA sequence: TGTGCCCGGAAAGCGAGACTAGCGGGAGGCGATGAGCAGTTCTTC. It is translated as CARKARLAGGDEQFF. Looking up the rest from reference TRBV30 and TRBJ2-1 gives the full variable domain: SQTIHQWPATLVQPVGSPLSLECTVEGTSNPNLYWYRQAAGRGLQLLFYSVGIGQISSEVPQNLSASRPQDRQFILSSKKLLLSDSGFYLCARKARLAGGDEQFFGPGTRLTVL.

With regard to this clone: Additional DNA sequences in this sample encode the identical CDR3. The chain employs TRBV27 and TRBJ1-1; no clear D gene. Germline V gene lookup returns CDR1 MNHEY and CDR2 SMNVEV (reference sequence). The ends were cut back, 5 bases at V and 4 bases at J, with 8 bases in the middle. The CDR3 consists of 12 residues. CDR3 in DNA: TGTGCCAGCAGTCCGACGGGCACTGAAGCTTTCTTT. This encodes CASSPTGTEAFF.

The J gene is TRBJ2-5, the V gene TRBV7-8; TRBD2 aligns across 9 bases. V gave up 2 bases and J gave up 1 base; unmatched junction bases: 14. The CDR3 covers 19 residues. Looked up from germline, CDR1 is SGHVS and CDR2 is FQNEAQ. The CDR3 sequence: CASSLRLAGIVPSQETQYF. The CDR3 DNA reads TGTGCCAGCAGCTTACGCCTAGCGGGAATAGTACCGTCCCAAGAGACCCAGTACTTC.

J is TRBJ2-4 and V is TRBV27; no clear D. With 3 bases removed from V and 2 bases from J, the gap between germline ends came to 8 bases. The CDR3 spans 14 residues. Germline CDR1 is MNHEY and CDR2 is SMNVEV (reference sequence). The CDR3 bases are TGTGCCAGCAGTTTTTCCCAGACCAAAAACATTCAGTACTTC. Protein: CASSFSQTKNIQYF.